This T cell receptor (beta chain) was sequenced for a study of blood T cell repertoires in COVID-19. Recruitment covered about two dozen US areas and drew participants whose ages spanned roughly 18 to 90 years. Allocation to cohorts depended on clinical history reported by the participants. This table comes from immunoSEQ multiplex PCR, and its TCRdb copy is limited to in-frame clones, with some not included. This table holds about 250,000 clones, approximately 89% found once. The clonotype originates from a woman in her forties who had been exposed to COVID-19. The source material was PBMCs or T cells enriched from blood (not recorded which).

DNA of the CDR3: TGTGCCAGCAGCTTGGCTGGCGGGAGCTGGGTGGCGAACACCGGGGAGCTGTTTTTT. Amino acids: CASSLAGGSWVANTGELFF. The chain uses TRBV5-4 and TRBJ2-2; TRBD2 agrees at 7 bases. Germline V gene sequence: CDR1 SGHNT, CDR2 YYREEE (reference sequence). CDR3 length: 19 amino acids. V shed 0 bases and J 0 bases; nucleotides not matched to a gene: 11. Using reference TRBV5-4 and TRBJ2-2 for the parts outside the CDR3, the full variable domain is ETGVTQSPTHLIKTRGQQVTLRCSSQSGHNTVSWYQQALGQGPQFIFQYYREEENGRGNFPPRFSGLQFPNYSSELNVNALELDDSALYLCASSLAGGSWVANTGELFFGEGSRLTVL.